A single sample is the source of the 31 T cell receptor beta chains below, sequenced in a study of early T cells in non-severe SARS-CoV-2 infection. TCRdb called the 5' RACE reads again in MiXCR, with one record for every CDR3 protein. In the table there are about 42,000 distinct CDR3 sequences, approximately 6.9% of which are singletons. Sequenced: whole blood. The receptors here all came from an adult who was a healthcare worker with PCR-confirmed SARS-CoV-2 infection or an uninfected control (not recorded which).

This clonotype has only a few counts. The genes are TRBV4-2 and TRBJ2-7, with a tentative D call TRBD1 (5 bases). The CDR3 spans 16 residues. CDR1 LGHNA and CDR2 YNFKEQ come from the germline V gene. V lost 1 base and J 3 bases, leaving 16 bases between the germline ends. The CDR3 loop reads CASSQGLTEVGYEQYF. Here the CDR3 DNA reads TGTGCCAGCAGCCAAGGATTGACAGAGGTTGGCTACGAGCAGTACTTC.

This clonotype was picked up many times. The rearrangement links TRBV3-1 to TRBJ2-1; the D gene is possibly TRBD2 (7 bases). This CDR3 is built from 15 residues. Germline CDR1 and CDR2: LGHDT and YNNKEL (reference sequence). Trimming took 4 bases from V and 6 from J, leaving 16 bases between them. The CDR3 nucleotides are TGTGCCAGCAGCCTTGCCCGGGGGGCCGGCAATGAGCAGTTCTTC. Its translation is CASSLARGAGNEQFF.

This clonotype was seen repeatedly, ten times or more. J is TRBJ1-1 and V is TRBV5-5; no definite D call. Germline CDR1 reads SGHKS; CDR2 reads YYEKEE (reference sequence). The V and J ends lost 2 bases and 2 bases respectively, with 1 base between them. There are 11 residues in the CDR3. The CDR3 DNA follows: TGTGCCAGCAGCTTAAACACTGAAGCTTTCTTT. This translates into CASSLNTEAFF.

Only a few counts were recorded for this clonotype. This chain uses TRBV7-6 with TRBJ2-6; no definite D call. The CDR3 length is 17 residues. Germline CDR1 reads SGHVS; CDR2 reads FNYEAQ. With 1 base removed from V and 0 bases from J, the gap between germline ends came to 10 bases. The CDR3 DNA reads TGTGCCAGCAGCTTAGGGCTACAGCTCTCTGGGGCCAACGTCCTGACTTTC. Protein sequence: CASSLGLQLSGANVLTF.

The CDR3 DNA reads TGTGCCAGTAGTATCGACAGTCTCTCCTACGAGCAGTACTTC. Protein: CASSIDSLSYEQYF. The chain joins TRBV19 to TRBJ2-7; TRBD1 might be the D (5 bases). CDR1 and CDR2 from the germline V gene are LNHDA and SQIVND (reference sequence). The CDR3 contains 14 residues. V gave up 3 bases and J gave up 0 bases, with 9 bases separating them.

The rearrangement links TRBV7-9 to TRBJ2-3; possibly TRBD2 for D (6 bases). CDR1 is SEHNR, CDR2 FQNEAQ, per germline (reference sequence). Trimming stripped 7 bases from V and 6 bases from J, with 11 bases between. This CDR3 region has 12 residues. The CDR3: CASNHRGDTQYF. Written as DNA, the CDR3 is TGTGCCAGCAACCACCGGGGGGATACGCAGTATTTT.

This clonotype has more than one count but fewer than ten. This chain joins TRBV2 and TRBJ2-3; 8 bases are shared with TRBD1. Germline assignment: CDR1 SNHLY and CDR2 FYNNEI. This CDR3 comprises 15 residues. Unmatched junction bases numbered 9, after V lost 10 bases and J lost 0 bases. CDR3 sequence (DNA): TGTGCCACAAACGAGGGGACAGGTAGCACAGATACGCAGTATTTT. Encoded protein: CATNEGTGSTDTQYF.

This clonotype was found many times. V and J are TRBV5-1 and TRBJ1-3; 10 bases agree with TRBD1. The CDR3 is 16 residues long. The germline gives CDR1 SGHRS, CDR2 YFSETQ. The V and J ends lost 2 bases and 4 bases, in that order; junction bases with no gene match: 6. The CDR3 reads CASSFTGTGVGNTIYF. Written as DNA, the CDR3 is TGCGCCAGCAGCTTCACCGGGACAGGGGTCGGAAACACCATATATTTT.

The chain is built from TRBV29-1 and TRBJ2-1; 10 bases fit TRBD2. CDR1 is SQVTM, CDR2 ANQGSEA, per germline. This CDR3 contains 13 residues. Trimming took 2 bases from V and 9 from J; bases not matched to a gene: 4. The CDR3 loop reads CSVETLAGVEQFF. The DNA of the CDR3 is TGCAGCGTTGAAACGCTAGCGGGGGTTGAGCAGTTCTTC.

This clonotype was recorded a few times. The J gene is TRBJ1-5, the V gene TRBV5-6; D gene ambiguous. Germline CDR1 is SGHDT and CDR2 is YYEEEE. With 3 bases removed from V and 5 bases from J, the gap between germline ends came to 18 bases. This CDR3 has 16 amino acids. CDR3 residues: CASSSLGSGPDQPQHF. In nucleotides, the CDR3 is TGTGCCAGCAGCTCTCTGGGATCAGGTCCAGATCAGCCCCAGCATTTT.

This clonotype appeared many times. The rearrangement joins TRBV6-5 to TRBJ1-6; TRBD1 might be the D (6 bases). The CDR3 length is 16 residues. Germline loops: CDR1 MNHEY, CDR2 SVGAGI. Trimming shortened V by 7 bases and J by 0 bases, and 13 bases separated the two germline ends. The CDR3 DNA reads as TGTGCCAGCAACCGGGACACAAGCTCCTATAATTCACCCCTCCACTTT. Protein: CASNRDTSSYNSPLHF.

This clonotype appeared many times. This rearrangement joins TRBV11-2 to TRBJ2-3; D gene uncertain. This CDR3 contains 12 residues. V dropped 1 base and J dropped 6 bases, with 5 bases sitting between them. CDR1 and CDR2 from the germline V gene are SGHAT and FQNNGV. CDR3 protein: CASSLVHDTQYF. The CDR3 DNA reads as TGTGCCAGCAGCTTAGTTCATGATACGCAGTATTTT.

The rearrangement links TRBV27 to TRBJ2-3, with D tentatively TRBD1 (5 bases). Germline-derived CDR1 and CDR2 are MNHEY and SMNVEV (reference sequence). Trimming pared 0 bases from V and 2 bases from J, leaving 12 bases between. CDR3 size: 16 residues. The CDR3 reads CASSLSGAPYTDTQYF. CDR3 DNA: TGTGCCAGCAGTTTATCTGGGGCCCCCTACACAGATACGCAGTATTTT.

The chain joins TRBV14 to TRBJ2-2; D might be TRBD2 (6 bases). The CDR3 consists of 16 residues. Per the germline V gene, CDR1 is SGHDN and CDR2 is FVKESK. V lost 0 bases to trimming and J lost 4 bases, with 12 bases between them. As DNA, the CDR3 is TGTGCCAGCAGCCAAGATCCCGGGGGAGGCACCGGGGAGCTGTTTTTT. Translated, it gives CASSQDPGGGTGELFF.

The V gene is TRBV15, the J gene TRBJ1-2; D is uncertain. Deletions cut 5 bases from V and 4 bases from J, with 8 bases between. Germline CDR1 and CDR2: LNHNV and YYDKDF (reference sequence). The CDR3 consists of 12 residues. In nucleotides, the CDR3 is TGTGCCACCAGCCCCTTGACCTATGGCTACACCTTC. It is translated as CATSPLTYGYTF.

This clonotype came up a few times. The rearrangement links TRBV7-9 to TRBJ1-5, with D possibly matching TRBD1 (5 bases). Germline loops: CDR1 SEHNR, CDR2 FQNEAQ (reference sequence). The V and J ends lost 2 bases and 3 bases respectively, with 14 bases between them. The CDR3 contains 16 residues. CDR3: CASSLYRGRDNQPQHF. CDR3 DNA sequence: TGTGCCAGCAGCTTATATAGGGGCCGAGACAATCAGCCCCAGCATTTT.

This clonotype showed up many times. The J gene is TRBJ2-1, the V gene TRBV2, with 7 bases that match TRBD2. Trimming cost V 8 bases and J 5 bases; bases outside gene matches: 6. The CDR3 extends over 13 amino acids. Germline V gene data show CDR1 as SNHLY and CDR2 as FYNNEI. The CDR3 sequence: CASRSLANNEQFF. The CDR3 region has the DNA TGTGCCAGCCGTTCACTAGCGAACAATGAGCAGTTCTTC.

This CDR3 reads CSARVPGLNYGYTF. CDR3 DNA sequence: TGCAGTGCTAGAGTTCCGGGCCTAAACTATGGCTACACCTTC. V gene TRBV20-1 combines with J gene TRBJ1-2; unclear D gene. Trimming cost V 1 base and J 2 bases, with 11 bases left between them. Germline V gene sequence: CDR1 DFQATT, CDR2 SNEGSKA (reference sequence). The CDR3 has 14 amino acids.

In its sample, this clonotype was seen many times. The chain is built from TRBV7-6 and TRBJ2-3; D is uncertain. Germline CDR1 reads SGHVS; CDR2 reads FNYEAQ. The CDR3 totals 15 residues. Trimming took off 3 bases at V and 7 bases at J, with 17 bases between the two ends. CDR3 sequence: CASSFALEPANTQYF. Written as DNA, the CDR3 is TGTGCCAGCAGCTTCGCCTTGGAACCGGCAAATACGCAGTATTTT. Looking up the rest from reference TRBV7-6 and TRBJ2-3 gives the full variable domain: GAGVSQSPRYKVTKRGQDVALRCDPISGHVSLYWYRQALGQGPEFLTYFNYEAQQDKSGLPNDRFSAERPEGSISTLTIQRTEQRDSAMYRCASSFALEPANTQYFGPGTRLTVL.

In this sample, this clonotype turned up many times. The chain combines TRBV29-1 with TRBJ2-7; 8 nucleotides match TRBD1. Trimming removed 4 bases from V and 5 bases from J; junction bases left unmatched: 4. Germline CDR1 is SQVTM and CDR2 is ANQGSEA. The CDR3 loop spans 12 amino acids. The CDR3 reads CSVARQGHEQYF. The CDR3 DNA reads TGCAGCGTTGCCCGACAGGGGCACGAGCAGTACTTC.

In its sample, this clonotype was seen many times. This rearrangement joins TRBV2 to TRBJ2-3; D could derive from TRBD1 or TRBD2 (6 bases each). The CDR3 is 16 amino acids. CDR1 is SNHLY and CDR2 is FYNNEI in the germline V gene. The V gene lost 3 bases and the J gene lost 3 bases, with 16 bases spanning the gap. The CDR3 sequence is CASSDGGLKGTDTQYF. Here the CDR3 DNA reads TGTGCCAGCAGTGACGGGGGCCTAAAAGGGACAGATACGCAGTATTTT. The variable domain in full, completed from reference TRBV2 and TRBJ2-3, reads EPEVTQTPSHQVTQMGQEVILRCVPISNHLYFYWYRQILGQKVEFLVSFYNNEISEKSEIFDDQFSVERPDGSNFTLKIRSTKLEDSAMYFCASSDGGLKGTDTQYFGPGTRLTVL.

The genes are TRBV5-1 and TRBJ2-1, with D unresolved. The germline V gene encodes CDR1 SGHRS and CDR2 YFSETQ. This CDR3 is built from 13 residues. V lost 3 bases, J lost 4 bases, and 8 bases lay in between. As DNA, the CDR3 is TGCGCCAGCAGCTCTGATCTTTACAATGAGCAGTTCTTC. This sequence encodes CASSSDLYNEQFF.

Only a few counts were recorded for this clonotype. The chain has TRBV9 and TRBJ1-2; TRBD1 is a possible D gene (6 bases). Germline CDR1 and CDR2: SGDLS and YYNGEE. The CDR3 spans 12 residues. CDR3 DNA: TGTCCCAACGATGGGGGGGCGCGAGGCTACACCTTC. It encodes CPNDGGARGYTF.

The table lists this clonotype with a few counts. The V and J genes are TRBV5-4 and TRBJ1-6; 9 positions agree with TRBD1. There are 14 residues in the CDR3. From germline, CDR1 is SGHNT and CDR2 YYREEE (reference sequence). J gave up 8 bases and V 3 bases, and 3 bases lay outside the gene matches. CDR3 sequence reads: CASSWDRVDSPLHF. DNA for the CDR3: TGTGCCAGCAGCTGGGACAGGGTCGATTCACCCCTCCACTTT.

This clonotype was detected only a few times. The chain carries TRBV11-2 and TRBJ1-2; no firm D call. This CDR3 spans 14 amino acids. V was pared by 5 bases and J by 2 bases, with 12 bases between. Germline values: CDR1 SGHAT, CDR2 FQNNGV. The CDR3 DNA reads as TGTGCCAGCAGCCCCGGTGCGGGGAACTATGGCTACACCTTC. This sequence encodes CASSPGAGNYGYTF. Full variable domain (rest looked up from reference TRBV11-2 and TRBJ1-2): EAGVAQSPRYKIIEKRQSVAFWCNPISGHATLYWYQQILGQGPKLLIQFQNNGVVDDSQLPKDRFSAERLKGVDSTLKIQPAKLEDSAVYLCASSPGAGNYGYTFGSGTRLTVV.

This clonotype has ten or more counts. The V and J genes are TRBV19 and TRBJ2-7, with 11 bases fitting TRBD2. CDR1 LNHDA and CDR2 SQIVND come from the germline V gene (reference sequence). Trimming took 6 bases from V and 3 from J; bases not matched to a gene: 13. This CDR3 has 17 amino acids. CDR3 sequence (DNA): TGTGCCAGTAGCTTCCTACTAGCGGGGGAGCCAAACTACGAGCAGTACTTC. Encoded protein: CASSFLLAGEPNYEQYF.

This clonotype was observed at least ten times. CDR3 residues: CASSEKGRNSPLHF. In nucleotides, the CDR3 is TGCGCCAGCAGTGAGAAGGGAAGGAATTCACCCCTCCACTTT. The V and J genes are TRBV10-2 and TRBJ1-6; D remains ambiguous. V dropped 2 bases and J dropped 7 bases, with 9 bases sitting between them. The CDR3 length is 14 residues. Germline values: CDR1 WSHSY, CDR2 SAAADI.

This chain's CDR3 is CASSLASVVTTFF. In nucleotides, the CDR3 is TGTGCCAGCAGTTTAGCGTCGGTAGTAACTACTTTCTTT. The chain is built from TRBV12-3 or TRBV12-4 and TRBJ1-1, with D uncertain. This CDR3 is 13 amino acids long. V shed 0 bases and J shed 12 bases, with 14 bases lying between them.

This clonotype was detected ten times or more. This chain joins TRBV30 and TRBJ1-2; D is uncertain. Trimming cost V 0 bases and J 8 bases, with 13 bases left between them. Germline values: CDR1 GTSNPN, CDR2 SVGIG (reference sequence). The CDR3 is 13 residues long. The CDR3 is CAWSVRENGGYTF. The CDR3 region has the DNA TGTGCCTGGAGTGTACGCGAGAATGGGGGCTACACCTTC.

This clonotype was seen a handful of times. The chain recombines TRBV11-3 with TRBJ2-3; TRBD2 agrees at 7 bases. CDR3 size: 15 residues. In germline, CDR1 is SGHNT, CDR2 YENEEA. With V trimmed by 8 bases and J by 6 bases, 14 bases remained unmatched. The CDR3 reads CASQKERGAADTQYF. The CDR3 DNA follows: TGTGCCAGCCAGAAGGAGCGGGGAGCCGCGGATACGCAGTATTTT.

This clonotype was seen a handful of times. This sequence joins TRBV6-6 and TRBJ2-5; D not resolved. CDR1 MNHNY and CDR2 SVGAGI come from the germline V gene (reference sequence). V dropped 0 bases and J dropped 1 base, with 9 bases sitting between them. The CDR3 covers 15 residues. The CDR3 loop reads CASSYSPKPQETQYF. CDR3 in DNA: TGTGCCAGCAGTTACTCTCCTAAACCCCAAGAGACCCAGTACTTC.